This TCR beta chain was profiled in a study of healthy donors' naive CD4 and CD8 T cells. For the study at large: Donors spanned ages 20-25, 40-50 and 60-70 years, half female. Broader study findings: Alpha and beta chains were sequenced in bulk without pairing. Possible naive T cell homeostatic proliferation bias remained unaddressed.

A linear amplification protocol produced the TCR libraries from 400 to 550 ng of total RNA. TCRdb recomputed calls from the reads with MiXCR, one row per CDR3 protein. The sample carries about 180,000 distinct CDR3 sequences, around 74% recorded once. Regarding this clonotype: What it binds is unknown.

Naive T cells were sorted: CD4+CD8-CD45RO-CD45RA+ for CD4+, CD8+CD4-CD45RA+CD27bright for CD8+. The clonotype comes from a pool of human donors in good health; the sample pools cells from several healthy donors. Sample: naive CD4+ and CD8+ T cells sorted from blood, pooled from several donors.

The CDR3 sequence is CASSWEGDLDTEAFF. The CDR3 DNA sequence: TGTGCCAGCAGTTGGGAAGGGGACCTTGACACTGAAGCTTTCTTT. V gene TRBV6-5 combines with J gene TRBJ1-1; D perhaps matches TRBD1 (5 bases). CDR3 length: 15 amino acids. Trimming took 4 bases from V and 3 from J, leaving 15 bases between them. Per germline, CDR1 MNHEY and CDR2 SVGAGI.